A single T cell receptor (beta chain) is shown here with its context. The data are from a study of blood T cell repertoires in COVID-19. Study as a whole: Samples representing acute and convalescent COVID-19 were sourced from the United States, Italy and Spain. T cells, B-cell-depleted T cells, or PBMCs provided the cDNA or gDNA that served as material.

Germline V gene sequence: CDR1 MDHEN, CDR2 SYDVKM. The CDR3 length is 13 residues. Trimming cost V 6 bases and J 3 bases, with 9 bases left between them. Original processing notes: By means of reference gene primer amplification, nucleated cell counts were estimated. Clones were read by immunoSEQ multiplex PCR, and TCRdb kept only the in-frame ones, dropping some. The V and J calls and clone size were taken over from that table, and D and trimming were inferred from the DNA. This table holds 250,000 to 300,000 clones, 86% found once. It was during active infection that Seattle patients were enrolled and then longitudinally followed.

The rearrangement joins TRBV28 to TRBJ1-3; D call uncertain. Input material: peripheral blood. The receptor's source is a woman in her twenties or thirties with COVID-19, enrolled during active disease. The CDR3 sequence: CASRNLLGNTIYF. CDR3 sequence (DNA): TGTGCCAGCAGAAATCTCCTTGGAAACACCATATATTTT.